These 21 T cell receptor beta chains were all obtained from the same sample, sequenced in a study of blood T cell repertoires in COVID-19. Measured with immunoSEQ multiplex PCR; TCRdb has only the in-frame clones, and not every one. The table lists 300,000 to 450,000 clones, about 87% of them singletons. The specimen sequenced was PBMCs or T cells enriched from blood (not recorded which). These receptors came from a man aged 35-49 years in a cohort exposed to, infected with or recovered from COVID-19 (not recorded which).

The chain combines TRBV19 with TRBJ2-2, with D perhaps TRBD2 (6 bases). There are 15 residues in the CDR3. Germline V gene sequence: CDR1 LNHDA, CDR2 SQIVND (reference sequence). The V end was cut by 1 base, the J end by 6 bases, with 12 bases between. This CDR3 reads CASSIGRGLPGELFF. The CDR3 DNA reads TGTGCCAGTAGTATAGGTAGGGGACTTCCCGGGGAGCTGTTTTTT.

The CDR3 region is CASSPIRTTFTGELFF. The CDR3 DNA reads TGCGCCAGCAGTCCGATTAGGACTACCTTCACCGGGGAGCTGTTTTTT. This chain uses TRBV5-1 with TRBJ2-2; perhaps TRBD2 as D (6 bases). V lost 5 bases and J lost 4, with 18 bases in between. Germline V CDR1 and CDR2: SGHRS, YFSETQ. CDR3 length: 16 residues. The full variable domain, rest sourced from reference TRBV5-1 and TRBJ2-2, is KAGVTQTPRYLIKTRGQQVTLSCSPISGHRSVSWYQQTPGQGLQFLFEYFSETQRNKGNFPGRFSGRQFSNSRSEMNVSTLELGDSALYLCASSPIRTTFTGELFFGEGSRLTVL.

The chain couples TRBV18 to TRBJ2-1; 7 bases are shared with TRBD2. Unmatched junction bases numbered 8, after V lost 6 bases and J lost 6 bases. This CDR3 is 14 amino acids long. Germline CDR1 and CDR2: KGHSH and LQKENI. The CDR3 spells CASSTGGRANEQFF. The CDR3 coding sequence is TGTGCCAGCTCCACCGGAGGGAGGGCCAATGAGCAGTTCTTC. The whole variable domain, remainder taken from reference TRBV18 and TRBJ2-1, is NAGVMQNPRHLVRRRGQEARLRCSPMKGHSHVYWYRQLPEEGLKFMVYLQKENIIDESGMPKERFSAEFPKEGPSILRIQQVVRGDSAAYFCASSTGGRANEQFFGPGTRLTVL.

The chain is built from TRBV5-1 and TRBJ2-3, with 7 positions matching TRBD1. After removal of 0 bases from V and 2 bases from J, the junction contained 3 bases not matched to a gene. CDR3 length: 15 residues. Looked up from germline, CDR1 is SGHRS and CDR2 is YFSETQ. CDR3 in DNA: TGCGCCAGCAGCTTGGGGGGGACAGTCACAGATACGCAGTATTTT. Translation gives CASSLGGTVTDTQYF. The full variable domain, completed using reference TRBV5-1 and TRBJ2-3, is KAGVTQTPRYLIKTRGQQVTLSCSPISGHRSVSWYQQTPGQGLQFLFEYFSETQRNKGNFPGRFSGRQFSNSRSEMNVSTLELGDSALYLCASSLGGTVTDTQYFGPGTRLTVL.

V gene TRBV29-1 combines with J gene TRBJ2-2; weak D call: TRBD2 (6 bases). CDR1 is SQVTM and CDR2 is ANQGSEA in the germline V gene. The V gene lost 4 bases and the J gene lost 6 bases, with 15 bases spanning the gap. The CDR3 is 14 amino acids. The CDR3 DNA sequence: TGCAGCGTTGGGGGCGGGCGGGGCCCCGGGGAGCTGTTTTTT. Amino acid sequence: CSVGGGRGPGELFF.

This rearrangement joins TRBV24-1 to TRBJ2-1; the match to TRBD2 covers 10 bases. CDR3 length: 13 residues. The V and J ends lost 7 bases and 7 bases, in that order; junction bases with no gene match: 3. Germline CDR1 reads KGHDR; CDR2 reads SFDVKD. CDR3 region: CATRASGRNEQFF. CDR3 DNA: TGTGCCACCAGGGCTAGCGGGAGAAATGAGCAGTTCTTC.

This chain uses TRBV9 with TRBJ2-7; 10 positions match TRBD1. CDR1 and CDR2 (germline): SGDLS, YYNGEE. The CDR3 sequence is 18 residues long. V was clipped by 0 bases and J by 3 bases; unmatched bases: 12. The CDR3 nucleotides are TGTGCCAGCAGCGTAGGAACCGGGACAGGGGAGTGGAACTACGAGCAGTACTTC. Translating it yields CASSVGTGTGEWNYEQYF.

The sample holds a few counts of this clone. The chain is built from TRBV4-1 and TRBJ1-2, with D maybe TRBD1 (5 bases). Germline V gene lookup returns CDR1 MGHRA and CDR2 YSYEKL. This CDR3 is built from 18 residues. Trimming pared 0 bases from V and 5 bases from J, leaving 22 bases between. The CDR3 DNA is TGCGCCAGCAGCCAAGAGGAGGGACTCGGCTTCTTCGGGTATGGCTACACCTTC. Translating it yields CASSQEEGLGFFGYGYTF.

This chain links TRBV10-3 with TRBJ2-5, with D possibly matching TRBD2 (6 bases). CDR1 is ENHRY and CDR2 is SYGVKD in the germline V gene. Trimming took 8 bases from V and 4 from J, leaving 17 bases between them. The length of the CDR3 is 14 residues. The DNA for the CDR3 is TGTGCCATCTCAAACCTGTTGCGGGGAGAGACCCAGTACTTC. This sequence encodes CAISNLLRGETQYF.

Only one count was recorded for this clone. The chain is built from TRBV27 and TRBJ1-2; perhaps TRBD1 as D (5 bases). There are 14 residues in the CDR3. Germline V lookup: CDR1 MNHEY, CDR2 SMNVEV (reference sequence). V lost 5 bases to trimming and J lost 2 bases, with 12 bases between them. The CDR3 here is CASSPSGPNYGYTF. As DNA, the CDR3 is TGTGCCAGCAGTCCTTCAGGGCCGAACTATGGCTACACCTTC.

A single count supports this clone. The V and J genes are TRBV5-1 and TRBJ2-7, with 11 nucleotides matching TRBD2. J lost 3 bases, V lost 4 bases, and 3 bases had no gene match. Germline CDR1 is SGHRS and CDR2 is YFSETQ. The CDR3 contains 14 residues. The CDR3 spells CASSLTSGDYEQYF. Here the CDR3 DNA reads TGCGCCAGCAGCCTGACTAGCGGGGACTACGAGCAGTACTTC.

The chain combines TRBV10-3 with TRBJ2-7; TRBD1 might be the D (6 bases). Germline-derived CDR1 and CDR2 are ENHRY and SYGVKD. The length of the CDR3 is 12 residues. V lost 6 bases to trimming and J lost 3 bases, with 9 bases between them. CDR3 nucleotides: TGTGCCATCAGCCAACAGGGCTACGAGCAGTACTTC. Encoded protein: CAISQQGYEQYF.

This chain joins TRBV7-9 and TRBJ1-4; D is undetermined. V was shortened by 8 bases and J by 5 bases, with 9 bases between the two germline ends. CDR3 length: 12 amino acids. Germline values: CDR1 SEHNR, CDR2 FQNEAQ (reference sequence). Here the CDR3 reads CASRRENEKLFF. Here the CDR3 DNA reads TGTGCCAGCCGACGGGAAAATGAAAAACTGTTTTTT.

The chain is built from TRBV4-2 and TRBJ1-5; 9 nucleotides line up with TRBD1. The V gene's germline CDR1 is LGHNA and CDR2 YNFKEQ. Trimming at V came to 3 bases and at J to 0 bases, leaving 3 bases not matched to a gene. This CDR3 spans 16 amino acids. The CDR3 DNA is TGTGCCAGCAGCCACGGGGACAGGGATAGCAATCAGCCCCAGCATTTT. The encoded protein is CASSHGDRDSNQPQHF.

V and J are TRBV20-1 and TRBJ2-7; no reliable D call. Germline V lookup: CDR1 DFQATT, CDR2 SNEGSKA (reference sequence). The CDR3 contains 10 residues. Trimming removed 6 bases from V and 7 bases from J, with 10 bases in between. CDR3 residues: CSATPREQYF. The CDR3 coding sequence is TGCAGTGCCACGCCTCGGGAGCAGTACTTC.

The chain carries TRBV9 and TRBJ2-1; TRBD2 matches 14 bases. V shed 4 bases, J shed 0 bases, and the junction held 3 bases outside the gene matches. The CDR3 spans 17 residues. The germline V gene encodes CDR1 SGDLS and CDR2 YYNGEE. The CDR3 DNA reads TGTGCCAGCAGCCTCGGGACTAGCGGGAGCTCCTACAATGAGCAGTTCTTC. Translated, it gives CASSLGTSGSSYNEQFF.

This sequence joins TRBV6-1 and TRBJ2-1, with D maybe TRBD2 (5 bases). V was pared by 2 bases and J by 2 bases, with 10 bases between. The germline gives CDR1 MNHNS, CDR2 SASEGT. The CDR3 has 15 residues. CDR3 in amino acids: CASSETRAPYNEQFF. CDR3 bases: TGTGCCAGCAGTGAAACGCGGGCTCCCTACAATGAGCAGTTCTTC.

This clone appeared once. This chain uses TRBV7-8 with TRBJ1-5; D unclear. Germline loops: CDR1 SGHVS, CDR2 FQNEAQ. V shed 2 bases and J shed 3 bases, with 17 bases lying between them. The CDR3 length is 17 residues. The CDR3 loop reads CASSLNLAGGPNQPQHF. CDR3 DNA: TGTGCCAGCAGCTTAAATTTGGCGGGAGGACCCAATCAGCCCCAGCATTTT. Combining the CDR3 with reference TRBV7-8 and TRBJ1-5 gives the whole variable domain GAGVSQSPRYKVAKRGQDVALRCDPISGHVSLFWYQQALGQGPEFLTYFQNEAQLDKSGLPSDRFFAERPEGSVSTLKIQRTQQEDSAVYLCASSLNLAGGPNQPQHFGDGTRLSIL.

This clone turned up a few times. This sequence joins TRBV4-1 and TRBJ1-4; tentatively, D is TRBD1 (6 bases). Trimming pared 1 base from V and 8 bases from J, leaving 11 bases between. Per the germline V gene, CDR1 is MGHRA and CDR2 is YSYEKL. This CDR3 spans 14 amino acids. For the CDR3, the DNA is TGCGCCAGCAGCCAAGTGGGGGCGGACGAAAAACTGTTTTTT. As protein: CASSQVGADEKLFF.

CDR3 sequence (DNA): TGTGCCAGCAGCTTAACAGGGGTCACAGATACGCAGTATTTT. Translated: CASSLTGVTDTQYF. The gene calls are TRBV7-3 and TRBJ2-3; possibly TRBD1 for D (5 bases). Deletions cut 0 bases from V and 2 bases from J, with 6 bases between. CDR1 SGHTA and CDR2 FQGTGA come from the germline V gene. This CDR3 is built from 14 residues.

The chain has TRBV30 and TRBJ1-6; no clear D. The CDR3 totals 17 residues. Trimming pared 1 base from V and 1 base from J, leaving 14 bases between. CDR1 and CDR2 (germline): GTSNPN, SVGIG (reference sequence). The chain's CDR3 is CAWSEFGRRSYNSPLHF. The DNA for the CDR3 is TGTGCCTGGAGTGAATTCGGCAGGAGGTCCTATAATTCACCCCTCCACTTT. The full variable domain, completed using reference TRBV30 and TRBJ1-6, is SQTIHQWPATLVQPVGSPLSLECTVEGTSNPNLYWYRQAAGRGLQLLFYSVGIGQISSEVPQNLSASRPQDRQFILSSKKLLLSDSGFYLCAWSEFGRRSYNSPLHFGNGTRLTVT.